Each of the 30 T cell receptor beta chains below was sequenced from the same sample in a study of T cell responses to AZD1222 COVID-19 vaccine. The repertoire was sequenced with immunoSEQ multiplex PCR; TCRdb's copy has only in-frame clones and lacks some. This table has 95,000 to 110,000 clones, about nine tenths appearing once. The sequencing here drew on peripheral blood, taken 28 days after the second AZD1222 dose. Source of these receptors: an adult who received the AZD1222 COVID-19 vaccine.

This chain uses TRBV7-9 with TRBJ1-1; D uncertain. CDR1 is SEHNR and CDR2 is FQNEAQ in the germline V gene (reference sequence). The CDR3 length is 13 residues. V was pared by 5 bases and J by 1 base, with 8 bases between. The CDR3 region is CASSLPRNTEAFF. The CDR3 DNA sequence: TGTGCCAGCAGCCTCCCTCGGAACACTGAAGCTTTCTTT.

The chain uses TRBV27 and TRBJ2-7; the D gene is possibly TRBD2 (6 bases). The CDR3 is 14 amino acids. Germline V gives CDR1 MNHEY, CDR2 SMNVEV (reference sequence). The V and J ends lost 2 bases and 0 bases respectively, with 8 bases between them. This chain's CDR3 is CASSLGGSSYEQYF. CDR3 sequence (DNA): TGTGCCAGCAGTTTAGGGGGGAGCTCCTACGAGCAGTACTTC.

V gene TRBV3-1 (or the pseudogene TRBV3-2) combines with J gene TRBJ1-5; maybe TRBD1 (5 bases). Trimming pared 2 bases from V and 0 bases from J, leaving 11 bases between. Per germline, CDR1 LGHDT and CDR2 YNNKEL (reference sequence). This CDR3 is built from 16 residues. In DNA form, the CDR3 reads TGTGCCAGCAGCCAAACTGGGGACGGTAGCAATCAGCCCCAGCATTTT. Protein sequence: CASSQTGDGSNQPQHF.

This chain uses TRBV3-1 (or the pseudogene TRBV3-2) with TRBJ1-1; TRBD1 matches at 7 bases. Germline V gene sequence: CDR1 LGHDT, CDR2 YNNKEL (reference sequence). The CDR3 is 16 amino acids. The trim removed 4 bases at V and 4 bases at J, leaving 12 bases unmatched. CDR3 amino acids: CASSLRTGASSTEAFF. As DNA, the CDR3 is TGTGCCAGCAGCCTGAGAACAGGGGCGAGTTCCACTGAAGCTTTCTTT.

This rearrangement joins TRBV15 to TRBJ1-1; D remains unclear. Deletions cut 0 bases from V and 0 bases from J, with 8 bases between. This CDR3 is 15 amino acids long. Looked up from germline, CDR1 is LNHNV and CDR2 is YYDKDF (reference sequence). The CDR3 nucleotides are TGTGCCACCAGCAGAGATAGGTACCTGAACACTGAAGCTTTCTTT. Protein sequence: CATSRDRYLNTEAFF.

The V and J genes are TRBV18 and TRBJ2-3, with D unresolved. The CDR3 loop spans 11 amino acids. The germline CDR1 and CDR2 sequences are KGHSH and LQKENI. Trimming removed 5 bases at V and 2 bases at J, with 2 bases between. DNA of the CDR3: TGTGCCAGCTCATACACAGATACGCAGTATTTT. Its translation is CASSYTDTQYF. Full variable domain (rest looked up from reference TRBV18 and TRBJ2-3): NAGVMQNPRHLVRRRGQEARLRCSPMKGHSHVYWYRQLPEEGLKFMVYLQKENIIDESGMPKERFSAEFPKEGPSILRIQQVVRGDSAAYFCASSYTDTQYFGPGTRLTVL.

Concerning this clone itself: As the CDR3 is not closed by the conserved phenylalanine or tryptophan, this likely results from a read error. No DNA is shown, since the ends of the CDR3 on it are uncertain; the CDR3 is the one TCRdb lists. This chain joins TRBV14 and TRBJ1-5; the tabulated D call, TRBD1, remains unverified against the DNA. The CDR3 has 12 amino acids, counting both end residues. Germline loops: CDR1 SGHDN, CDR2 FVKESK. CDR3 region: CASSQDPDSCKV.

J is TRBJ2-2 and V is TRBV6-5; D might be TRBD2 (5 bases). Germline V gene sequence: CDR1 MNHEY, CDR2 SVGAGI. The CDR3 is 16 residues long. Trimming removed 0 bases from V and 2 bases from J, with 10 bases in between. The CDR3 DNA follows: TGTGCCAGCAGTTACTCGAAGCGGAGCAACACCGGGGAGCTGTTTTTT. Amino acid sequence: CASSYSKRSNTGELFF.

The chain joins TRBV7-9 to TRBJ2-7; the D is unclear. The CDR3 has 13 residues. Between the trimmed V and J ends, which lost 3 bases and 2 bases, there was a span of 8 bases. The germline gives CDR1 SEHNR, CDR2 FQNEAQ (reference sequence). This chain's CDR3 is CASSFPQPYEQYF. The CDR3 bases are TGTGCCAGCAGCTTCCCACAGCCCTACGAGCAGTACTTC.

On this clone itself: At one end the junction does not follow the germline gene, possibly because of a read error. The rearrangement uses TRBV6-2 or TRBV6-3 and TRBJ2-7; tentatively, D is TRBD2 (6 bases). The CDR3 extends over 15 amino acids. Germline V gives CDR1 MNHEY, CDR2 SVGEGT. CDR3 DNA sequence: TGTGCCAGCACCCCCGGACTACCCATCTCCAACGAGCAGTACTTC. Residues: CASTPGLPISNEQYF.

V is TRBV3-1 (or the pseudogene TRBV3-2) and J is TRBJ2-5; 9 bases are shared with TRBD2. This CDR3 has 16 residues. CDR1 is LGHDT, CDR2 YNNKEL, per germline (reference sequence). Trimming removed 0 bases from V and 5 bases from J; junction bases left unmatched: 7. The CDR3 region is CASSQDLGLALETQYF. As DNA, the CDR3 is TGTGCCAGCAGCCAAGATCTGGGACTAGCCCTGGAGACCCAGTACTTC.

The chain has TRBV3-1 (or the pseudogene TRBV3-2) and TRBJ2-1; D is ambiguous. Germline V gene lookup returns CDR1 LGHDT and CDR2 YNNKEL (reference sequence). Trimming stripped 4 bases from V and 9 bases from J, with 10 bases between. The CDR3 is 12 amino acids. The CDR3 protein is CASSLRVGEQFF. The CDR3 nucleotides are TGTGCCAGCAGCCTTCGGGTGGGTGAGCAGTTCTTC.

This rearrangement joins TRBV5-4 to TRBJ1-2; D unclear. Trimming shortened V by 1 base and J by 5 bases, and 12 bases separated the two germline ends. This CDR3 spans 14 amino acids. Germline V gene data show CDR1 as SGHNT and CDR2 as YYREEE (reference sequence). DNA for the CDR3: TGTGCCAGCAGCTTGAGTCGTATAGGGTATGGCTACACCTTC. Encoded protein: CASSLSRIGYGYTF.

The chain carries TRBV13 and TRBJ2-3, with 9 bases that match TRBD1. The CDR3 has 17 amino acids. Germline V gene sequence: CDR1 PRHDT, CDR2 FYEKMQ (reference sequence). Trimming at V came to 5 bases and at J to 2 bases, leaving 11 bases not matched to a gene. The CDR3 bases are TGTGCCAGCAGCAGAGGAGGACAGGGGATTTTCACAGATACGCAGTATTTT. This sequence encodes CASSRGGQGIFTDTQYF.

The CDR3, as DNA: TGTGCCAGCAGTAGCAGCTGGGAGACCCAGTACTTC. Amino acid sequence: CASSSSWETQYF. The chain joins TRBV6-5 to TRBJ2-5; D gene ambiguous. The CDR3 spans 12 residues. The germline V gene encodes CDR1 MNHEY and CDR2 SVGAGI. V lost 5 bases, J lost 5 bases, and 9 bases lay in between.

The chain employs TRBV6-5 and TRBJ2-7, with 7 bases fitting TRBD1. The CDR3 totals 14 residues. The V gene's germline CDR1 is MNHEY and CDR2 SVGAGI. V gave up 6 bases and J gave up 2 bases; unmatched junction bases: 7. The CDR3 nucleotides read TGTGCCAGCAGAGGCCCGGGACAGACCTACGAGCAGTACTTC. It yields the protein CASRGPGQTYEQYF.

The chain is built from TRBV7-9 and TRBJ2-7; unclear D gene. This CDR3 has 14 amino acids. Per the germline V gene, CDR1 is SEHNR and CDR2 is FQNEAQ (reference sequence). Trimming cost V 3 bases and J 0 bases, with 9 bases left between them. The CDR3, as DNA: TGTGCCAGCAGCTTGGGTTCCTCCTCCTACGAGCAGTACTTC. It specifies CASSLGSSSYEQYF.

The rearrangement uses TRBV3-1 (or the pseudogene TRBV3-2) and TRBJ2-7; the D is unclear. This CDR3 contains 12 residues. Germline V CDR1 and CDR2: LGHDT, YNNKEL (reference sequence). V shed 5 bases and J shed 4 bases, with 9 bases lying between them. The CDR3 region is CASSSTGYEQYF. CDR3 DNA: TGTGCCAGCAGCTCCACGGGTTACGAGCAGTACTTC.

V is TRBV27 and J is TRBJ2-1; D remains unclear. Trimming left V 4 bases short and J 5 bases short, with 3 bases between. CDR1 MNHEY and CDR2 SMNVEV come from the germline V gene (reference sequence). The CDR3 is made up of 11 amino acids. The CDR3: CASSYHNEQFF. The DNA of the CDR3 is TGTGCCAGCAGTTACCACAATGAGCAGTTCTTC.

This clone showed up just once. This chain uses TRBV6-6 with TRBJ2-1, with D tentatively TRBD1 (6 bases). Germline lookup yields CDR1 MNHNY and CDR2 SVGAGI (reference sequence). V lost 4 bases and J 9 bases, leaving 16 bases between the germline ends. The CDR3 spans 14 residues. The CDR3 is CASSSIEWDTEQFF. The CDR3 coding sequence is TGTGCCAGCAGTTCAATCGAGTGGGACACTGAGCAGTTCTTC.

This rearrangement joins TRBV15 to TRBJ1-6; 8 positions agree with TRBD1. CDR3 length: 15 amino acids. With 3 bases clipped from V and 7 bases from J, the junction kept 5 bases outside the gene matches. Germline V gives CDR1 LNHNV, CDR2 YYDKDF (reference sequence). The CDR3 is CATSSQTGVNSPLHF. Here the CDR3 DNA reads TGTGCCACCAGCAGCCAGACAGGGGTCAATTCACCCCTCCACTTT.

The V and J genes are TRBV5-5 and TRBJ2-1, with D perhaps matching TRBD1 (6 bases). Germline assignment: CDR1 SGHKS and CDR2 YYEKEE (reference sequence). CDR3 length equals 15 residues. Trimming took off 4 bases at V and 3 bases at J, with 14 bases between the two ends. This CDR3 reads CASSTSGTLYNEQFF. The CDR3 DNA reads TGTGCCAGCAGCACCTCCGGGACACTCTACAATGAGCAGTTCTTC.

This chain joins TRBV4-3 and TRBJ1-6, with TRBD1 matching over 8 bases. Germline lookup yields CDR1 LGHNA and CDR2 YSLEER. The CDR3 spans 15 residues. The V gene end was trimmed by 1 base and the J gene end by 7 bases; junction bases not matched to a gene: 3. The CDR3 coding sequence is TGCGCCAGCAGCCAAGGGGACAGGCGGAATTCACCCCTCCACTTT. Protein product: CASSQGDRRNSPLHF.

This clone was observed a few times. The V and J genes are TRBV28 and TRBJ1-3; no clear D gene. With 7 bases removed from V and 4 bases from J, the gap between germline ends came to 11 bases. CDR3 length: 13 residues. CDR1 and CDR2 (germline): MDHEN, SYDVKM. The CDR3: CASNSFGGNTIYF. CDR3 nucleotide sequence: TGTGCCAGCAATAGTTTTGGCGGAAACACCATATATTTT.

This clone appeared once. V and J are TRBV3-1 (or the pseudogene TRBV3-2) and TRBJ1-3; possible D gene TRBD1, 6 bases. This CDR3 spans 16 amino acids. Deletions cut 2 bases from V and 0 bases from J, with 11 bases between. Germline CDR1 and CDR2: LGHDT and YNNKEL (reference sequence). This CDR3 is CASSQLDSLSGNTIYF. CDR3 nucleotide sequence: TGTGCCAGCAGCCAACTGGACAGCCTCTCTGGAAACACCATATATTTT.

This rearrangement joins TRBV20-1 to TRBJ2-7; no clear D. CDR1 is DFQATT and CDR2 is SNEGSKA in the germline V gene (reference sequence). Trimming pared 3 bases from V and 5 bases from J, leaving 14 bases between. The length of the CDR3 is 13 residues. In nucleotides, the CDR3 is TGCAGTGCTAGTGGGCTAGTCATCCACGAGCAGTACTTC. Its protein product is CSASGLVIHEQYF.

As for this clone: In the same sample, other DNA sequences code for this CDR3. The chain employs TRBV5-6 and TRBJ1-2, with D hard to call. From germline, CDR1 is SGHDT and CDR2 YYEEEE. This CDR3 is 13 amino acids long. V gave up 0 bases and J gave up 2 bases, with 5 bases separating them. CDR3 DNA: TGTGCCAGCAGCTTGGGACGGAACTATGGCTACACCTTC. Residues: CASSLGRNYGYTF.

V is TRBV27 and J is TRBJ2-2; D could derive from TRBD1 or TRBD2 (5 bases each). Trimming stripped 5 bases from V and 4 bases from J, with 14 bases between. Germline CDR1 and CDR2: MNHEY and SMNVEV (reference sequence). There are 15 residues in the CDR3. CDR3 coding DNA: TGTGCCAGCAGTGGGGGTGTGGGATCCACCGGGGAGCTGTTTTTT. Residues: CASSGGVGSTGELFF.

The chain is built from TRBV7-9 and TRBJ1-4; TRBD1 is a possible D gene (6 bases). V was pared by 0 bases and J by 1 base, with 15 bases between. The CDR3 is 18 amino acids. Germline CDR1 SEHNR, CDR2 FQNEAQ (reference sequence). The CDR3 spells CASSLALSSGQTNEKLFF. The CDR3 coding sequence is TGTGCCAGCAGCTTAGCCCTATCCTCGGGACAAACTAATGAAAAACTGTTTTTT.

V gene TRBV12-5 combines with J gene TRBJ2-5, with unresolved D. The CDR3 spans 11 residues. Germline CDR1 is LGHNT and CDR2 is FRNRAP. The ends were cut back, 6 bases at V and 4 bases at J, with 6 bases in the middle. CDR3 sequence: CASGLIETQYF. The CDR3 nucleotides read TGTGCTAGTGGCCTTATAGAGACCCAGTACTTC. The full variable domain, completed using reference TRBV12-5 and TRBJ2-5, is DARVTQTPRHKVTEMGQEVTMRCQPILGHNTVFWYRQTMMQGLELLAYFRNRAPLDDSGMPKDRFSAEMPDATLATLKIQPSEPRDSAVYFCASGLIETQYFGPGTRLLVL.